The rows below give T cell receptor beta chains drawn from one sample of a study of cytomegalovirus exposure and HLA in healthy donors. The assay was immunoSEQ multiplex PCR, and TCRdb's table has in-frame clones only and misses some. The data contain about 240,000 clones, approximately 86% of them singletons. Sequences were obtained from PBMCs. The receptors stem from a woman in her thirties in good health and CMV-seropositive. Each CDR3 is given with its conserved first and last residue. A D gene is named only where the DNA matches it firmly. The size entry is marked missing in some rows and otherwise reads once, few, many or a size class.

clone_size,j_call,v_call,cdr3_length,d_call,cdr3_nt,cdr3_aa
.,TRBJ2-2,TRBV5-1,15,.,TGCGCCAGCAGCTTGGAGACTTCGAACACCGGGGAGCTGTTTTTT,CASSLETSNTGELFF
.,TRBJ2-7,TRBV7-6,15,.,TGTGCCAGCAGCTTACGGAGACTTATGGCCTACGAGCAGTACTTC,CASSLRRLMAYEQYF
.,TRBJ2-1,TRBV27,17,TRBD2,TGTGCCAGCAGTTCACTGAGTAGCGGGAAGGGTTACAATGAGCAGTTCTTC,CASSSLSSGKGYNEQFF
.,TRBJ1-5,TRBV19,14,.,TGTGCCAGTACCGATCGCACAGGTCGGCAGCCCCAGCATTTT,CASTDRTGRQPQHF
.,TRBJ2-7,TRBV11-2,14,.,TGTGCCAGCAGCTTGGTGGCAGGGGCCTACGAGCAGTACTTC,CASSLVAGAYEQYF
.,TRBJ1-1,TRBV5-1,15,.,TGCGCCAGCAGCTTTGGCCAGGGTCGTATTTCGAGAGCTTTCTTT,CASSFGQGRISRAFF
.,TRBJ2-5,TRBV18,13,.,TGTGCCAGCTCCTGGACAAAACAAGAGACCCAGTACTTC,CASSWTKQETQYF
.,TRBJ2-3,TRBV2,13,.,TGTGCCAGCGGGGCGACGGGCACAGATACGCAGTATTTT,CASGATGTDTQYF
.,TRBJ2-1,TRBV9,13,TRBD2,TGTGCCAGCACTAGCGGGAGTCTCAATGAGCAGTTCTTC,CASTSGSLNEQFF
once,TRBJ2-7,TRBV18,16,TRBD1,TGTGCCAGCTCACTCCCCGGGACAGGGCCCTCCTACGAGCAGTACTTC,CASSLPGTGPSYEQYF
few,TRBJ1-4,TRBV2,12,.,TGTGCCAGCAGCGGGACTAATGAAAAACTGTTTTTT,CASSGTNEKLFF
.,TRBJ2-4,TRBV30,15,TRBD1,TGTGCCTGGAATTCAGGGGGCCTAGCCAAAAACATTCAGTACTTC,CAWNSGGLAKNIQYF
few,TRBJ2-3,TRBV9,17,TRBD1,TGTGCCAGCAGCGCCAACTCCGGGACAGGGGGCAAGGATACGCAGTATTTT,CASSANSGTGGKDTQYF
few,TRBJ1-2,TRBV10-3,12,.,TGTGCCATCAGTGAGCGGGAGGATGGCTACACCTTC,CAISEREDGYTF
.,TRBJ1-3,TRBV4-2,17,TRBD1,TGTGCCAGCAGCCTTTTAGGACAGGGATACTCTGGAAACACCATATATTTT,CASSLLGQGYSGNTIYF
.,TRBJ2-3,TRBV30,14,TRBD2,TGTGCCTGGACTAGCGGTACCTCGGCAGATACGCAGTATTTT,CAWTSGTSADTQYF
.,TRBJ1-2,TRBV11-2,15,TRBD1,TGTGCCAGCAGCTCCCTTCAGGACAGGGCGGGTGGCTACACCTTC,CASSSLQDRAGGYTF
.,TRBJ2-7,TRBV6-1,15,.,TGTGCCAGCGGCCTAGCGATAGTAGGGACCTACGAGCAGTACTTC,CASGLAIVGTYEQYF
.,TRBJ2-7,TRBV7-3,15,TRBD2,TGTGCCAGCAGCTTATCGGCTACTAGCGGCGACGAGCAGTACTTC,CASSLSATSGDEQYF
.,TRBJ2-5,TRBV11-2,13,.,TGTGCCAGCAGCCGGGGACAACAAGAGACCCAGTACTTC,CASSRGQQETQYF
.,TRBJ2-5,TRBV28,17,TRBD2,TGTGCCAGCAGTCTAACCTGGGTAGCGGGAATGAGGGAGACCCAGTACTTC,CASSLTWVAGMRETQYF
.,TRBJ1-2,TRBV4-1,14,.,TGCGCCAGCAGCCAAGATGGTAGGGGCCATGGCTACACCTTC,CASSQDGRGHGYTF
.,TRBJ1-2,TRBV7-9,15,.,TGTGCCAGCAGCTTAGATGTGCGGGGGAACTATGGCTACACCTTC,CASSLDVRGNYGYTF
few,TRBJ2-2,TRBV6-1,14,TRBD1,TGTGCCAGCAGTCGAACACAGGGGGCCGGGGAGCTGTTTTTT,CASSRTQGAGELFF
.,TRBJ1-2,TRBV6-6,16,TRBD1,TGTGCCAGCAGTAGAGACTCGGGACAGGGGATCTATGGCTACACCTTC,CASSRDSGQGIYGYTF
.,TRBJ1-3,TRBV7-9,16,.,TGTGCCAGCAGCTTACGAGGGGGAAACTCTGGAAACACCATATATTTT,CASSLRGGNSGNTIYF
.,TRBJ2-2,TRBV5-1,16,TRBD1,TGCGCCAGCAACGAGATGACAGGGGGCAAAGCTGGGGAGCTGTTTTTT,CASNEMTGGKAGELFF
.,TRBJ1-1,TRBV7-8,15,.,TGTGCCAGCAGCTTACAGGGCTTAATGAACACTGAAGCTTTCTTT,CASSLQGLMNTEAFF
.,TRBJ1-1,TRBV29-1,12,TRBD1,TGCAGCGTATCAACAGGGGGCACTGAAGCTTTCTTT,CSVSTGGTEAFF
.,TRBJ1-2,TRBV10-2,14,.,TGCGCCACCAATATAGGGGGAACTAACTATGGCTACACCTTC,CATNIGGTNYGYTF
.,TRBJ2-1,TRBV6-5,15,TRBD2,TGTGCCAGCAGTTACTCGGGTAGCGGGAGAGATGAGCAGTTCTTC,CASSYSGSGRDEQFF
.,TRBJ2-7,TRBV6-6,14,.,TGTGCCAGCAGTTTCGCCATCGGGTCCTACGAGCAGTACTTC,CASSFAIGSYEQYF
.,TRBJ1-4,TRBV7-2,16,TRBD1,TGTGCCAGCAGCCCCGGGACAGTAGCAACTAATGAAAAACTGTTTTTT,CASSPGTVATNEKLFF
.,TRBJ2-1,TRBV2,13,TRBD1,TGTGCCAGCAGCGTCACAGGGGCACGCGAGCAGTTCTTC,CASSVTGAREQFF
.,TRBJ2-3,TRBV5-1,15,TRBD1,TGCGCCAGCAGCTTGACAGGGGGCAACGCAGATACGCAGTATTTT,CASSLTGGNADTQYF
few,TRBJ2-2,TRBV10-3,16,.,TGTGCCATCAGTGAGTCGCGGGCAGATGTCACCGGGGAGCTGTTTTTT,CAISESRADVTGELFF
few,TRBJ2-5,TRBV10-3,11,.,TGTGCCATCAGTGAGGCGGAGACCCAGTACTTC,CAISEAETQYF
once,TRBJ2-7,TRBV6-6,13,TRBD1,TGTGCCAGCTCTCGCAGGGGGCCCTACGAGCAGTACTTC,CASSRRGPYEQYF